A single T cell receptor beta chain is shown here with its context. Trimming at V came to 2 bases and at J to 6 bases, leaving 13 bases not matched to a gene. Germline V gene sequence: CDR1 SGHRS, CDR2 YFSETQ. The CDR3 runs to 18 residues. The sample is drawn from a study of cytomegalovirus exposure and HLA in healthy donors. The protocol was immunoSEQ multiplex PCR, while the TCRdb copy is restricted to in-frame clones and leaves out a portion. The data contain some 330,000 clones, 80% to 90% of them singletons. The chain uses TRBV5-1 and TRBJ2-1, with 11 bases that match TRBD2. Sequenced material: PBMCs. The clonotype originates from a woman between 18 and 29 years old in good health and CMV-seronegative. The CDR3 protein is CASSFWRLAGFHLNEQFF. The CDR3 DNA reads TGCGCCAGCAGCTTCTGGAGACTAGCGGGATTCCATCTCAATGAGCAGTTCTTC. Filled out from reference TRBV5-1 and TRBJ2-1, the complete variable domain reads KAGVTQTPRYLIKTRGQQVTLSCSPISGHRSVSWYQQTPGQGLQFLFEYFSETQRNKGNFPGRFSGRQFSNSRSEMNVSTLELGDSALYLCASSFWRLAGFHLNEQFFGPGTRLTVL.